This is a list of T cell receptor beta chains from one sample in a study of T cells in Graves' hyperthyroidism and ophthalmopathy. TCRdb re-analysed the multiplex PCR reads in MiXCR, keeping a single row per CDR3 protein. The table records approximately 740,000 distinct CDR3 sequences, around 15% of them present only once. Input material: blood. The receptors shown here come from a woman between 18 and 29 years old with Graves' hyperthyroidism. Both conserved end residues are part of each CDR3. D genes are given only for firm matches. Where a row states a size, it is once, few, many or the class of an expanded clone; other rows omit it.

V	J	D	size	DNA	CDR3
TRBV7-3	TRBJ2-1	NA	few	TGTGCCAGCAGCTCCCCCGGAGGGGAGGACAATGAGCAGTTCTTC	CASSSPGGEDNEQFF
TRBV4-1	TRBJ2-3	TRBD2	few	TGCGCCAGCAGCCAGGGTAGCGGGAGAGCAGATACGCAGTATTTT	CASSQGSGRADTQYF
TRBV24-1	TRBJ2-6	NA	few	TGTGCCACCAGTGATCCGGGACGGCTGGGCGAGGCCAACGTCCTGACTTTC	CATSDPGRLGEANVLTF
TRBV6-1	TRBJ1-1	NA	NA	TGTGCCAGCAGTGAATTGAAACGTAAAGGCACTGAAGCTTTCTTT	CASSELKRKGTEAFF
TRBV20-1	TRBJ2-7	NA	many	TGCAGTGCTAGAGCAGCACGGGGCGCCGCTTACGAGCAGTACTTC	CSARAARGAAYEQYF
TRBV2	TRBJ2-1	NA	many	TGTGCCAGCACGTTCTACAATGAGCAGTTCTTC	CASTFYNEQFF
TRBV7-2	TRBJ2-4	NA	few	TGTGCCAGCCTTAGCGCCCTAGCCAAAAACATTCAGTACTTC	CASLSALAKNIQYF
TRBV30	TRBJ2-5	NA	many	TGTGCCTGGAGTCGCGACAGGAGTTACCAAGAGACCCAGTACTTC	CAWSRDRSYQETQYF
TRBV6-9	TRBJ2-7	NA	few	TGTGCCAGCAGTTCCCCCCGGGACACTACCTACGAGCAGTACTTC	CASSSPRDTTYEQYF
TRBV2	TRBJ1-1	NA	many	TGTGCCAGCAGACCGGGACCGTCGAACACTGAAGCTTTCTTT	CASRPGPSNTEAFF
TRBV20-1	TRBJ1-1	NA	many	TGCAGTGCTCCGGCTTCTAGCCTTGAAGCTTTCTTT	CSAPASSLEAFF
TRBV24-1	TRBJ2-3	TRBD2	few	TGTGCCACCAGTGAGGGGACTAGCGGACTCACAGATACGCAGTATTTT	CATSEGTSGLTDTQYF
TRBV13	TRBJ1-1	NA	many	TGTGCCAGCAGCTTATCGGCGAGAAGGGCGGGTTCTAACACTGAAGCTTTCTTT	CASSLSARRAGSNTEAFF
TRBV29-1	TRBJ2-1	NA	few	TGCAGCGTTGAAGAAACCTACAATGAGCAGTTCTTC	CSVEETYNEQFF
TRBV5-6	TRBJ1-1	NA	NA	TGTGCCAGCAGCTCCCCTCGGGGGTCAGGGACCCGAGAAGCTTTCTTT	CASSSPRGSGTREAFF
TRBV27	TRBJ2-7	NA	NA	TGTGCCAGCAGTTTAAGTTTAGGGACGGCAAACGGTCGAAAGCAGTACTTC	CASSLSLGTANGRKQYF
TRBV5-8	TRBJ2-3	TRBD2	many	TGTGCCAGCAGCACGAAGACTAGCGGGAGGGTCACAGATACGCAGTATTTT	CASSTKTSGRVTDTQYF
TRBV12-3/TRBV12-4	TRBJ2-1	NA	NA	TGTGCCAGCAGTTACAGTACGCGGGCTTCCTACAATGAGCAGTTCTTC	CASSYSTRASYNEQFF
TRBV9	TRBJ1-5	TRBD1	few	TGTGCCAGCAGCGTAGGAGGGGGCTTGGTTCAGCCCCAGCATTTT	CASSVGGGLVQPQHF
TRBV28	TRBJ2-3	NA	many	TGTGCCAGCAGTTTTGGACACAGGGTGGATTCTAGCACAGATACGCAGTATTTT	CASSFGHRVDSSTDTQYF
TRBV15	TRBJ2-2	NA	NA	TGTGCCACCAGCAGTACCGGGACATCCACCGGGGAGCTGTTTTTT	CATSSTGTSTGELFF
TRBV7-9	TRBJ1-1	TRBD1	many	TGTGCCAGCAGCCCGGGACAGGGACTGAACACTGAAGCTTTCTTT	CASSPGQGLNTEAFF
TRBV19	TRBJ1-1	NA	few	TGTGCCAGTAGTATAGATCCATTTTGGACGAACACTGAAGCTTTCTTT	CASSIDPFWTNTEAFF
TRBV15	TRBJ1-6	NA	few	TGTGCCACCAGCAGAGATCAGGGCAGTCTGGCCTATAATTCACCCCTCCACTTT	CATSRDQGSLAYNSPLHF
TRBV18	TRBJ1-1	NA	many	TGTGCCAGCTCACCGCGACGGGTTGACACTGAAGCTTTCTTT	CASSPRRVDTEAFF
TRBV29-1	TRBJ2-2	NA	NA	TGCAGCGTTGATCCAGGGGAACGGGCCGGGGAGCTGTTTTTT	CSVDPGERAGELFF
TRBV6-1	TRBJ2-2	NA	many	TGTGCCAGCAGGCCCCGTACTACGGCCGGGGAGCTGTTTTTT	CASRPRTTAGELFF
TRBV7-9	TRBJ2-7	NA	many	TGTGCCAGCAGCTTAGTAGGGCAGGGTGCCTCCTACGAGCAGTACTTC	CASSLVGQGASYEQYF
TRBV20-1	TRBJ1-1	NA	many	TGCAGTGCTCCAGCGGGGGGGATCACTGAAGCTTTCTTT	CSAPAGGITEAFF
TRBV9	TRBJ2-1	TRBD1	many	TGTGCCAGCAGCGTAGCTGGCAGGGGGCAATACAATGAGCAGTTCTTC	CASSVAGRGQYNEQFF
TRBV2	TRBJ2-1	NA	many	TGTGCCAGCAGTGAAAATGGTTATGAGCAGTTCTTC	CASSENGYEQFF
TRBV15	TRBJ2-1	TRBD2	few	TGTGCCACCAGCAGGAGCGGGAGGGCCGGGGATGAGCAGTTCTTC	CATSRSGRAGDEQFF
TRBV28	TRBJ1-3	NA	NA	TGTGCCAGCAGTTACTACAGGGTCTCTGGAAACACCATATATTTT	CASSYYRVSGNTIYF
TRBV13	TRBJ2-3	TRBD2	NA	TGTGCCAGCAGCTTAGTGCGGGAGGGTCCACGCCGGGCCACAGATACGCAGTATTTT	CASSLVREGPRRATDTQYF
TRBV30	TRBJ2-1	NA	many	TGTGCCTGGAGATCAGGCTACAATGAGCAGTTCTTC	CAWRSGYNEQFF
TRBV19	TRBJ1-2	TRBD1	few	TGTGCCAGTAGTATTACGGGACAGGGCGGCTATGGCTACACCTTC	CASSITGQGGYGYTF
TRBV6-2/TRBV6-3	TRBJ1-1	NA	many	TGTGCCAGCAGTTACACCAGGGCGCGTGAAGCTTTCTTT	CASSYTRAREAFF
TRBV6-2/TRBV6-3	TRBJ1-5	NA	many	TGTGCCAGCAGTTACTCGAGCACCAGGGGAGGACAGCCCCAGCATTTT	CASSYSSTRGGQPQHF
TRBV30	TRBJ1-5	NA	many	TGTGCCTGGAGTGACAGTTACAATCAGCCCCAGCATTTT	CAWSDSYNQPQHF